Listed here are 22 T cell receptor beta chains from one sample, sequenced in a study of T cell repertoires in cytomegalovirus infection. TCRdb analysed the reads with MiXCR anew, one entry per CDR3 protein. The table lists 300,000 to 400,000 distinct CDR3 sequences, 15% to 20% of them singletons. The sequenced sample was PBMCs. Source of these receptors: a human donor in good health (CMV status not recorded). Some clones in this sample may be carry-over from other donors' samples.

This clonotype was seen more than once but under ten times. The J gene is TRBJ1-1, the V gene TRBV4-1; D gene unclear. There are 14 residues in the CDR3. Germline values: CDR1 MGHRA, CDR2 YSYEKL. V gave up 1 base and J gave up 1 base, with 7 bases separating them. CDR3 coding DNA: TGCGCCAGCAGCCAAGTTGCGGGGAACACTGAAGCTTTCTTT. Its translation: CASSQVAGNTEAFF.

At least ten counts were recorded for this clonotype. The CDR3 DNA follows: TGTGCCAGCAGCCCACTAGCTGGCAATGAGCAGTTCTTC. It is translated as CASSPLAGNEQFF. The chain combines TRBV7-8 with TRBJ2-1, with D maybe TRBD2 (6 bases). V was shortened by 5 bases and J by 6 bases, with 11 bases between the two germline ends. CDR3 length: 13 residues. Germline V gene data show CDR1 as SGHVS and CDR2 as FQNEAQ.

This clonotype was seen only a few times. The genes are TRBV5-1 and TRBJ1-1, with 7 bases identical to TRBD1. The CDR3 sequence is 14 residues long. Germline lookup yields CDR1 SGHRS and CDR2 YFSETQ. The trim removed 6 bases at V and 0 bases at J, leaving 5 bases unmatched. The CDR3 DNA sequence: TGCGCCAGCACGCGCAGGGGGATGAACACTGAAGCTTTCTTT. It translates to CASTRRGMNTEAFF.

This clonotype appeared many times. This may arise from a read error, as a much more abundant clone is one base away. This rearrangement joins TRBV7-2 to TRBJ2-3; 7 nucleotides align to TRBD2. The junction had 2 bases not matched to a gene; V was cut back by 2 bases and J by 0 bases. In germline, CDR1 is SGHTA, CDR2 FQGNSA. The CDR3 sequence is 15 residues long. The CDR3 sequence is CASSLFSGSTDTQYF. CDR3 coding DNA: TGTGCCAGCAGCTTATTTAGCGGGAGCACAGATACGCAGTATTTT.

This clonotype has more than one count but fewer than ten. V is TRBV5-1 and J is TRBJ2-1; D possibly matches TRBD1 or TRBD2 (5 bases each). Trimming took off 1 base at V and 5 bases at J, with 10 bases between the two ends. Germline loops: CDR1 SGHRS, CDR2 YFSETQ. The CDR3 runs to 14 residues. The CDR3 DNA reads TGCGCCAGCAGCTTGTATGGGGGAGACAATGAGCAGTTCTTC. It specifies CASSLYGGDNEQFF.

The genes are TRBV2 and TRBJ1-1, with a tentative D call TRBD1 (5 bases). Trimming removed 3 bases from V and 0 bases from J, with 11 bases in between. The germline CDR1 and CDR2 sequences are SNHLY and FYNNEI. The CDR3 has 15 amino acids. The CDR3 reads CASSDLDSLNTEAFF. Written as DNA, the CDR3 is TGTGCCAGCAGTGACCTCGACAGTTTGAACACTGAAGCTTTCTTT.

The V call is TRBV14, the J call TRBJ1-2, with D possibly TRBD1 on 5 matching bases. Trimming left V 5 bases short and J 5 bases short, with 12 bases between. In germline, CDR1 is SGHDN, CDR2 FVKESK. The CDR3 is 13 amino acids. CDR3 protein: CASSKGRTYGYTF. Here the CDR3 DNA reads TGTGCCAGCAGCAAGGGGAGAACTTATGGCTACACCTTC. The variable domain in full, with the rest retrieved from reference TRBV14 and TRBJ1-2, is EAGVTQFPSHSVIEKGQTVTLRCDPISGHDNLYWYRRVMGKEIKFLLHFVKESKQDESGMPNNRFLAERTGGTYSTLKVQPAELEDSGVYFCASSKGRTYGYTFGSGTRLTVV.

CDR3 sequence: CASGTGLAGEDEQFF. CDR3 bases: TGTGCTAGTGGTACCGGACTAGCGGGAGAAGATGAGCAGTTCTTC. This chain uses TRBV12-5 with TRBJ2-1; TRBD2 matches at 13 bases. Germline V lookup: CDR1 LGHNT, CDR2 FRNRAP. J gave up 8 bases and V 5 bases, and 6 bases lay outside the gene matches. CDR3 length equals 15 residues.

This clonotype was picked up a small number of times. The V call is TRBV7-2, the J call TRBJ2-3; 7 bases align to TRBD2. The CDR3 length is 17 residues. V trimming: 1 base; J trimming: 1 base; junction bases outside the gene matches: 8. CDR1 and CDR2 (germline): SGHTA, FQGNSA. The DNA of the CDR3 is TGTGCCAGCAGCTTAGTTGCGGCTAGCGGTCGCACAGATACGCAGTATTTT. Amino acid sequence: CASSLVAASGRTDTQYF.

The chain carries TRBV5-1 and TRBJ2-5, with 8 bases matching TRBD1. V gave up 4 bases and J gave up 2 bases; unmatched junction bases: 7. The CDR3 covers 15 residues. From germline, CDR1 is SGHRS and CDR2 YFSETQ. CDR3 amino acids: CASSPVGTGQETQYF. DNA of the CDR3: TGCGCCAGCAGCCCCGTCGGGACAGGACAAGAGACCCAGTACTTC. The complete variable domain, with remaining parts taken from reference TRBV5-1 and TRBJ2-5, reads KAGVTQTPRYLIKTRGQQVTLSCSPISGHRSVSWYQQTPGQGLQFLFEYFSETQRNKGNFPGRFSGRQFSNSRSEMNVSTLELGDSALYLCASSPVGTGQETQYFGPGTRLLVL.

This clonotype was picked up many times. The V gene is TRBV7-9, the J gene TRBJ1-4; D may be TRBD1 (6 bases). Trimming took off 2 bases at V and 4 bases at J, with 11 bases between the two ends. Germline-derived CDR1 and CDR2 are SEHNR and FQNEAQ (reference sequence). The CDR3 spans 15 residues. The CDR3 protein is CASSLFRGGNEKLFF. In nucleotides, the CDR3 is TGTGCCAGCAGCTTATTCAGGGGTGGTAATGAAAAACTGTTTTTT.

The sample holds a few counts of this clonotype. The chain is built from TRBV6-6 and TRBJ1-5, with 9 bases identical to TRBD1. Trimming cost V 7 bases and J 2 bases; bases outside gene matches: 6. The CDR3 contains 15 residues. From germline, CDR1 is MNHNY and CDR2 SVGAGI (reference sequence). The CDR3 is CASILTGGGNQPQHF. In DNA form, the CDR3 reads TGTGCCAGCATCCTGACAGGGGGTGGCAATCAGCCCCAGCATTTT.

This clonotype has a count of ten or more. V is TRBV7-2 and J is TRBJ1-1; tentative D call: TRBD1 (5 bases). CDR3 size: 15 residues. V shed 6 bases and J shed 1 base, with 15 bases lying between them. Germline CDR1 is SGHTA and CDR2 is FQGNSA. The CDR3, as DNA: TGTGCCAGCAGTTACACCGGGACGGCGAACACTGAAGCTTTCTTT. Amino acids: CASSYTGTANTEAFF.

The genes are TRBV5-4 and TRBJ1-6; tentative D call: TRBD1 (5 bases). From germline, CDR1 is SGHNT and CDR2 YYREEE (reference sequence). V was shortened by 4 bases and J by 6 bases, with 14 bases between the two germline ends. This CDR3 comprises 15 residues. CDR3 in DNA: TGTGCCAGCAGCCCCATGGGACCGACTAATTCACCCCTCCACTTT. Translated: CASSPMGPTNSPLHF.

This clonotype was seen a few times. The CDR3 here is CSPNLSRLVYSESSYEQYF. The CDR3 nucleotides are TGCAGCCCGAACCTCTCCCGATTGGTATATAGCGAGAGCTCCTACGAGCAGTACTTC. The chain links TRBV20-1 to TRBJ2-7, with TRBD2 as a possible D gene (5 bases). The CDR3 runs to 19 residues. The germline CDR1 and CDR2 sequences are DFQATT and SNEGSKA (reference sequence).

This clonotype appeared many times. The rearrangement uses TRBV19 and TRBJ2-1; TRBD2 matches at 9 bases. There are 15 residues in the CDR3. The junction had 9 bases not matched to a gene; V was cut back by 4 bases and J by 8 bases. CDR1 is LNHDA, CDR2 SQIVND, per germline (reference sequence). For the CDR3, the DNA is TGTGCCAGTAGTAGAACCGGGACTAGCAGCCATGAGCAGTTCTTC. Its protein product is CASSRTGTSSHEQFF.

This clonotype appeared many times. The chain has TRBV7-9 and TRBJ2-1; 9 bases line up with TRBD2. Germline-derived CDR1 and CDR2 are SEHNR and FQNEAQ (reference sequence). V lost 5 bases to trimming and J lost 10 bases; unmatched junction nucleotides: 15. The CDR3 loop spans 16 amino acids. The CDR3: CASSVARLAGPSEQFF. CDR3 nucleotides: TGTGCCAGCAGCGTCGCACGTCTAGCGGGGCCCAGCGAGCAGTTCTTC.

This chain joins TRBV12-3 or TRBV12-4 and TRBJ2-1, with a tentative D call TRBD2 (6 bases). Trimming pared 8 bases from V and 7 bases from J, leaving 12 bases between. CDR3 length: 12 amino acids. CDR3 amino acids: CASSNGGNEQFF. The CDR3 bases are TGTGCCAGCTCAAACGGAGGGAATGAGCAGTTCTTC.

This clonotype was seen only a few times. The chain joins TRBV7-8 to TRBJ2-6; 8 bases align to TRBD1. The J segment lost 0 bases and the V segment lost 5 bases, leaving 15 bases of the junction unmatched. From germline, CDR1 is SGHVS and CDR2 FQNEAQ. This CDR3 has 20 residues. CDR3 sequence reads: CASSPRFRTGFNSGANVLTF. Written as DNA, the CDR3 is TGTGCCAGCAGCCCCCGGTTTAGGACAGGGTTCAACTCTGGGGCCAACGTCCTGACTTTC. Complete variable domain (other parts from reference TRBV7-8 and TRBJ2-6): GAGVSQSPRYKVAKRGQDVALRCDPISGHVSLFWYQQALGQGPEFLTYFQNEAQLDKSGLPSDRFFAERPEGSVSTLKIQRTQQEDSAVYLCASSPRFRTGFNSGANVLTFGAGSRLTVL.

The rearrangement uses TRBV2 and TRBJ2-5; tentatively, D is TRBD2 (6 bases). Germline lookup yields CDR1 SNHLY and CDR2 FYNNEI. This CDR3 spans 14 amino acids. V dropped 4 bases and J dropped 2 bases, with 11 bases sitting between them. This CDR3 reads CASSVAGTQETQYF. The CDR3 region has the DNA TGTGCCAGCAGTGTCGCCGGGACTCAAGAGACCCAGTACTTC. Full variable domain (rest looked up from reference TRBV2 and TRBJ2-5): EPEVTQTPSHQVTQMGQEVILRCVPISNHLYFYWYRQILGQKVEFLVSFYNNEISEKSEIFDDQFSVERPDGSNFTLKIRSTKLEDSAMYFCASSVAGTQETQYFGPGTRLLVL.

Ten or more counts support this clonotype. The chain is built from TRBV7-9 and TRBJ2-2, with TRBD2 identical over 13 bases. V trimming: 4 bases; J trimming: 0 bases; junction bases outside the gene matches: 8. Germline V gives CDR1 SEHNR, CDR2 FQNEAQ (reference sequence). The CDR3 has 19 amino acids. Written as DNA, the CDR3 is TGTGCCAGCAGCTCCACTAGCGGGAGGGAAAATACGAACACCGGGGAGCTGTTTTTT. The encoded protein is CASSSTSGRENTNTGELFF.

This clonotype showed up just a few times. V is TRBV20-1 and J is TRBJ2-1, with TRBD2 identical over 10 bases. Per germline, CDR1 DFQATT and CDR2 SNEGSKA (reference sequence). Trimming removed 6 bases from V and 5 bases from J; junction bases left unmatched: 10. The CDR3 runs 15 residues. CDR3 nucleotides: TGCAGTGCCTCAAAACTAGCGGGACTGGACAATGAGCAGTTCTTC. Its translation: CSASKLAGLDNEQFF.